The source of this T cell receptor beta chain is a study of control samples from healthy donors and cancer patients. Sequenced by immunoSEQ multiplex PCR; TCRdb stores in-frame clones only, minus some. The table records 70,000 to 100,000 clones, roughly 91% of them present only once. This sequence was found in a woman aged 55-75 years in good health. Sequencing was carried out using blood.

The CDR3 is CSVEFPGTNYGYTF. CDR3 nucleotide sequence: TGCAGCGTTGAATTTCCGGGGACTAACTATGGCTACACCTTC. This chain links TRBV29-1 with TRBJ1-2; D not certain. V was trimmed by 2 bases and J by 0 bases, leaving 10 bases between them. Germline V gives CDR1 SQVTM, CDR2 ANQGSEA. CDR3 length: 14 residues.